One TCR beta chain is described in this entry. The data are from a study of blood T cell repertoires in COVID-19. For the study at large: The origin of the acute and convalescent COVID-19 samples was the United States, Italy and Spain. T cells, B-cell-depleted T cells, or PBMCs provided the cDNA or gDNA that served as material.

Trimming at V came to 3 bases and at J to 7 bases, leaving 10 bases not matched to a gene. CDR3 length: 16 residues. Germline CDR1 reads SGHDT; CDR2 reads YYEEEE. Original methodology: Amplifying reference gene primers gave estimates of nucleated cell counts. Sequencing used immunoSEQ multiplex PCR; TCRdb keeps in-frame clones, though not all of them. From that table come the V and J calls and clone size; the DNA was used to work out D and trimming. The sample has about 43,000 clones; 75% to 90% are singletons. The clonotype originates from a human donor in a cohort sampled during active COVID-19. The chain carries TRBV5-6 and TRBJ1-4; 9 nucleotides align to TRBD1. The sequenced material came from peripheral blood. In nucleotides, the CDR3 is TGTGCCAGCAGCTCGGTACAGGGGGCGGGTAGTGAAAAACTGTTTTTT. Translated, it gives CASSSVQGAGSEKLFF.